The rows below give T cell receptor beta chains drawn from one sample of a study of blood T cells in healthy people across ages. A single record per CDR3 protein comes from TCRdb applying MiXCR to the 5' RACE reads. The data hold approximately 2,000,000 distinct CDR3 sequences, with roughly two fifths observed a single time. Sequences were obtained from blood. These receptors all come from a human donor in good health. Both conserved end residues are part of each CDR3. The order of the fields is CDR3 protein, CDR3 DNA, clone size, J gene, D gene, V gene. A D gene is named only where the DNA matches it firmly. Some rows have no size entry. The others give once, few or many, or a class for an expanded clone.

CDR3aa: CASSYHHNGEQYF; CDR3nt: TGTGCCAGCAGTTACCATCACAACGGCGAGCAGTACTTC; abundance: .; j_gene: TRBJ2-7; d_gene: .; v_gene: TRBV6-5
CDR3aa: CASSHLAGTPQETQYF; CDR3nt: TGTGCCAGCAGCCATCTAGCGGGGACCCCGCAAGAGACCCAGTACTTC; abundance: few; j_gene: TRBJ2-5; d_gene: TRBD2; v_gene: TRBV3-1
CDR3aa: CAISEWVSYEQYF; CDR3nt: TGTGCCATCAGTGAATGGGTTTCCTACGAGCAGTACTTC; abundance: few; j_gene: TRBJ2-7; d_gene: .; v_gene: TRBV10-3
CDR3aa: CASSTGPEQFF; CDR3nt: TGTGCCAGCAGCACCGGACCTGAGCAGTTCTTC; abundance: .; j_gene: TRBJ2-1; d_gene: .; v_gene: TRBV5-6
CDR3aa: CASSLDRSIVEKLFF; CDR3nt: TGCGCCAGCAGCTTGGACAGATCAATAGTTGAAAAACTGTTTTTT; abundance: .; j_gene: TRBJ1-4; d_gene: .; v_gene: TRBV5-1
CDR3aa: CASSLFGGDDSNQPQHF; CDR3nt: TGTGCCAGCAGCTTATTTGGAGGAGACGATAGCAATCAGCCCCAGCATTTT; abundance: .; j_gene: TRBJ1-5; d_gene: .; v_gene: TRBV7-8
CDR3aa: CASSVLPGLQGLGEQFF; CDR3nt: TGCGCCAGCAGCGTATTACCGGGACTCCAGGGCTTGGGTGAGCAGTTCTTC; abundance: .; j_gene: TRBJ2-1; d_gene: .; v_gene: TRBV5-1
CDR3aa: CASSYSNRAGGYTF; CDR3nt: TGTGCCAGCAGTTACTCGAATAGGGCCGGGGGCTACACCTTC; abundance: .; j_gene: TRBJ1-2; d_gene: .; v_gene: TRBV6-5
CDR3aa: CASSLVGASAASKYF; CDR3nt: TGTGCCAGCAGCTTAGTAGGGGCCTCTGCGGCAAGCAAGTACTTC; abundance: few; j_gene: TRBJ2-4; d_gene: .; v_gene: TRBV7-2
CDR3aa: CASRSAERDSPLHF; CDR3nt: TGTGCCAGCAGATCTGCGGAGAGGGATTCACCCCTCCACTTT; abundance: .; j_gene: TRBJ1-6; d_gene: .; v_gene: TRBV7-3
CDR3aa: CASSRQIVYEQYF; CDR3nt: TGTGCCAGCAGTAGACAGATTGTCTACGAGCAGTACTTC; abundance: .; j_gene: TRBJ2-7; d_gene: .; v_gene: TRBV28
CDR3aa: CSVVTGSGWNEQFF; CDR3nt: TGCAGCGTTGTCACAGGGTCGGGTTGGAATGAGCAGTTCTTC; abundance: few; j_gene: TRBJ2-1; d_gene: .; v_gene: TRBV29-1
CDR3aa: CASTSAGVSYEQYF; CDR3nt: TGTGCCAGCACCTCGGCGGGGGTCTCCTACGAGCAGTACTTC; abundance: few; j_gene: TRBJ2-7; d_gene: TRBD2; v_gene: TRBV7-2
CDR3aa: CASSLVVEETEQFF; CDR3nt: TGTGCCAGCAGTTTAGTCGTCGAGGAAACTGAGCAGTTCTTC; abundance: .; j_gene: TRBJ2-1; d_gene: .; v_gene: TRBV12-3/TRBV12-4
CDR3aa: CASSAGQGDFDYGYTF; CDR3nt: TGTGCCAGCAGCGCCGGACAGGGCGACTTCGACTATGGCTACACCTTC; abundance: .; j_gene: TRBJ1-2; d_gene: TRBD1; v_gene: TRBV12-3/TRBV12-4
CDR3aa: CASGQDGLAGGGEQFF; CDR3nt: TGTGCCAGCGGCCAAGACGGACTAGCAGGGGGGGGTGAGCAGTTCTTC; abundance: few; j_gene: TRBJ2-1; d_gene: .; v_gene: TRBV9
CDR3aa: CASSPQVAISYNEQFF; CDR3nt: TGTGCCAGCAGCCCCCAGGTCGCTATAAGCTACAATGAGCAGTTCTTC; abundance: few; j_gene: TRBJ2-1; d_gene: .; v_gene: TRBV7-2
CDR3aa: CASSLPTRYNEQFF; CDR3nt: TGTGCCAGCAGTTTACCAACTAGGTACAATGAGCAGTTCTTC; abundance: .; j_gene: TRBJ2-1; d_gene: .; v_gene: TRBV6-2/TRBV6-3
CDR3aa: CASSFELLSYNEQFF; CDR3nt: TGTGCCAGCAGCTTTGAGCTACTCTCCTACAATGAGCAGTTCTTC; abundance: once; j_gene: TRBJ2-1; d_gene: .; v_gene: TRBV7-2
CDR3aa: CASSQGVGQPQHF; CDR3nt: TGTGCCAGCAGTCAAGGTGTAGGTCAGCCCCAGCATTTT; abundance: .; j_gene: TRBJ1-5; d_gene: .; v_gene: TRBV4-1
CDR3aa: CASMQGDTAYEQYF; CDR3nt: TGCGCCAGCATGCAGGGGGACACTGCCTACGAGCAGTACTTC; abundance: few; j_gene: TRBJ2-7; d_gene: TRBD1; v_gene: TRBV5-1
CDR3aa: CASKRGGGPNNEQFF; CDR3nt: TGTGCCAGCAAAAGGGGGGGGGGGCCGAACAATGAGCAGTTCTTC; abundance: once; j_gene: TRBJ2-1; d_gene: .; v_gene: TRBV28
CDR3aa: CASSLPGGIDTQYF; CDR3nt: TGTGCCAGCAGCCTTCCCGGGGGGATAGATACGCAGTATTTT; abundance: few; j_gene: TRBJ2-3; d_gene: TRBD2; v_gene: TRBV28
CDR3aa: CASSPRVTEAFF; CDR3nt: TGTGCCAGCAGCCCCCGGGTCACTGAAGCTTTCTTT; abundance: .; j_gene: TRBJ1-1; d_gene: .; v_gene: TRBV7-2
CDR3aa: CASSVGGQGRAKNIQYF; CDR3nt: TGTGCCAGCAGCGTAGGGGGGCAGGGTAGGGCCAAAAACATTCAGTACTTC; abundance: .; j_gene: TRBJ2-4; d_gene: .; v_gene: TRBV9
CDR3aa: CASSLRGGAEAFF; CDR3nt: TGTGCCAGCAGCTTAAGGGGAGGGGCTGAAGCTTTCTTT; abundance: few; j_gene: TRBJ1-1; d_gene: .; v_gene: TRBV7-2
CDR3aa: CASSLEGLVAYNEQFF; CDR3nt: TGTGCCAGCAGCTTAGAAGGTCTGGTCGCCTACAATGAGCAGTTCTTC; abundance: .; j_gene: TRBJ2-1; d_gene: .; v_gene: TRBV7-9
CDR3aa: CASSLARQFPEQFF; CDR3nt: TGTGCCAGCAGCTTAGCGAGACAGTTCCCTGAGCAGTTCTTC; abundance: .; j_gene: TRBJ2-1; d_gene: .; v_gene: TRBV5-5
CDR3aa: CASSPTDRAKEQYF; CDR3nt: TGTGCCAGCAGTCCCACGGACAGGGCGAAAGAGCAGTACTTC; abundance: few; j_gene: TRBJ2-7; d_gene: TRBD1; v_gene: TRBV12-3/TRBV12-4
CDR3aa: CASSHRTSGSVTDTQYF; CDR3nt: TGCGCCAGCAGCCATCGGACTAGCGGGAGCGTCACAGATACGCAGTATTTT; abundance: .; j_gene: TRBJ2-3; d_gene: TRBD2; v_gene: TRBV4-1
CDR3aa: CSPWRSPNTEAFF; CDR3nt: TGCAGTCCATGGAGGTCGCCGAACACTGAAGCTTTCTTT; abundance: few; j_gene: TRBJ1-1; d_gene: .; v_gene: TRBV20-1
CDR3aa: CSAMGGATNEQFF; CDR3nt: TGCAGTGCTATGGGCGGGGCCACCAATGAGCAGTTCTTC; abundance: few; j_gene: TRBJ2-1; d_gene: .; v_gene: TRBV20-1
CDR3aa: CAWSVGPIRDTEAFF; CDR3nt: TGTGCCTGGAGTGTTGGGCCCATTAGGGACACTGAAGCTTTCTTT; abundance: .; j_gene: TRBJ1-1; d_gene: .; v_gene: TRBV30